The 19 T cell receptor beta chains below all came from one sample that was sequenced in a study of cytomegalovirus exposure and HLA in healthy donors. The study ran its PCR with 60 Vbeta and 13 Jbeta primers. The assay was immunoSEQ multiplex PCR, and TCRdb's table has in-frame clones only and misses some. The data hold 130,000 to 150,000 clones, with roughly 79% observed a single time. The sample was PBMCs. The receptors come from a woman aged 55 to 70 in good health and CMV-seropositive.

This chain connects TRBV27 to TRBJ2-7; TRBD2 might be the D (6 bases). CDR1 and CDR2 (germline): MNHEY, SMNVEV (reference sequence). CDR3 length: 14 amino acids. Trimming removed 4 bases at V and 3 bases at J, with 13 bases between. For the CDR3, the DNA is TGTGCCAGCAGTTCATCGGGACTCTTCTACGAGCAGTACTTC. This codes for CASSSSGLFYEQYF.

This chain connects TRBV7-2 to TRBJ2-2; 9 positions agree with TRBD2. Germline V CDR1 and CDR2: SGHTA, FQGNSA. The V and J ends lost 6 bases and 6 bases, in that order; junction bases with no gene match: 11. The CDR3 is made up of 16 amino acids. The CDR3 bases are TGTGCCAGCAGTCAGATCGCGGGAGGGCGCGCCGGGGAGCTGTTTTTT. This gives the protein CASSQIAGGRAGELFF.

CDR3 amino acids: CASSLGSAGGFREQYF. The CDR3 DNA reads as TGCGCCAGCAGCTTGGGTTCGGCGGGGGGTTTTCGCGAGCAGTACTTC. This sequence joins TRBV5-1 and TRBJ2-7; 8 nucleotides agree with TRBD2. CDR1 and CDR2 (germline): SGHRS, YFSETQ. The CDR3 sequence is 16 residues long. V lost 0 bases and J lost 6; bases outside the gene matches: 11. The complete variable domain, with remaining parts taken from reference TRBV5-1 and TRBJ2-7, reads KAGVTQTPRYLIKTRGQQVTLSCSPISGHRSVSWYQQTPGQGLQFLFEYFSETQRNKGNFPGRFSGRQFSNSRSEMNVSTLELGDSALYLCASSLGSAGGFREQYFGPGTRLTVT.

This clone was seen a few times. The CDR3 protein is CASSLAAGKTGELFF. The CDR3 nucleotides read TGCGCCAGCAGCTTGGCGGCAGGGAAGACCGGGGAGCTGTTTTTT. The rearrangement uses TRBV5-1 and TRBJ2-2; D is perhaps TRBD1 (5 bases). Looked up from germline, CDR1 is SGHRS and CDR2 is YFSETQ. Trimming left V 0 bases short and J 5 bases short, with 11 bases between. The length of the CDR3 is 15 residues.

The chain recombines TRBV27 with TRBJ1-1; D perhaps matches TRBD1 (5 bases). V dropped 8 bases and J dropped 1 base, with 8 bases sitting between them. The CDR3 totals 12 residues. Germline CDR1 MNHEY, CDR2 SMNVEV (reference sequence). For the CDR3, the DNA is TGTGCCAGCGCCGACAGGAACACTGAAGCTTTCTTT. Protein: CASADRNTEAFF.

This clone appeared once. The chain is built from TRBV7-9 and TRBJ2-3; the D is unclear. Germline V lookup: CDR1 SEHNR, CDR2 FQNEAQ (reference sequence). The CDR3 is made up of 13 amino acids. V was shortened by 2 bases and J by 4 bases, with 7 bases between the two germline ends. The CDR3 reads CASSLFLPDTQYF. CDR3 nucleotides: TGTGCCAGCAGCTTATTCCTCCCAGATACGCAGTATTTT.

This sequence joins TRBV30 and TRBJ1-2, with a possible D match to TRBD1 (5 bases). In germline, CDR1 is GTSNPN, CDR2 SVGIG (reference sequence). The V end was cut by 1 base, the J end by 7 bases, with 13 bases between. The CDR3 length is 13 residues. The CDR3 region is CAWSGGELGGYTF. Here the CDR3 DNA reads TGTGCCTGGAGTGGGGGGGAACTGGGTGGCTACACCTTC.

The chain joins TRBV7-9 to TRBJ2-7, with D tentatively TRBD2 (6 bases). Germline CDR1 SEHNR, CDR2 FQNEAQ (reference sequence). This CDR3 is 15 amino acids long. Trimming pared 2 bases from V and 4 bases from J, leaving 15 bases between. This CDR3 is CASSLWGGEPYEQYF. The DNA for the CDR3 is TGTGCCAGCAGCTTATGGGGCGGGGAGCCGTACGAGCAGTACTTC.

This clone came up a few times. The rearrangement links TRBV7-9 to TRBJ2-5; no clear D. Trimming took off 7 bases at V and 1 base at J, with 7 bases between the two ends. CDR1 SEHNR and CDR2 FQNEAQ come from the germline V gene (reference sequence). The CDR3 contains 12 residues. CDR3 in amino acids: CASNSFQETQYF. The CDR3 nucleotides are TGTGCCAGCAACAGCTTCCAAGAGACCCAGTACTTC.

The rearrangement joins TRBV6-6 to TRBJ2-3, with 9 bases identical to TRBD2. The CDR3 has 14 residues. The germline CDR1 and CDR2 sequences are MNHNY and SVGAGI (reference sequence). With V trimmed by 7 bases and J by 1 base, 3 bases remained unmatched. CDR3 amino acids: CASKRLAGTDTQYF. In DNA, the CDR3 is TGTGCCAGCAAGCGACTAGCGGGCACAGATACGCAGTATTTT.

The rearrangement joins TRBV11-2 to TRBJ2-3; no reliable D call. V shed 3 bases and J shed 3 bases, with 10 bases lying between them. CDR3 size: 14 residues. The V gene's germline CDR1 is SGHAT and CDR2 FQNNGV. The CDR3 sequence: CASSLTLRTDTQYF. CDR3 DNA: TGTGCCAGCAGCTTGACCCTCAGGACAGATACGCAGTATTTT.

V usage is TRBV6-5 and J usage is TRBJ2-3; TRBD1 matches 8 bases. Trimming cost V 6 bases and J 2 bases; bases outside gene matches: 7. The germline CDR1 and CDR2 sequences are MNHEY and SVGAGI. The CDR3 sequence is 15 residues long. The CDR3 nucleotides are TGTGCCAGCAGCTATGGGACAGGCCACACAGATACGCAGTATTTT. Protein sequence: CASSYGTGHTDTQYF.

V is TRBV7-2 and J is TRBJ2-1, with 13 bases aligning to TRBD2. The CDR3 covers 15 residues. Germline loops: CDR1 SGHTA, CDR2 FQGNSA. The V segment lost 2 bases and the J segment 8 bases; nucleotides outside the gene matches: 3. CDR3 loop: CASSLTSGRVYEQFF. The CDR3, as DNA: TGTGCCAGCAGCTTAACTAGCGGGAGGGTGTATGAGCAGTTCTTC.

CDR3 amino acids: CASSGIGFREQYF. The CDR3 DNA sequence: TGTGCCAGCAGCGGGATAGGCTTTCGGGAGCAGTACTTC. This chain links TRBV25-1 with TRBJ2-7; a weak D match, TRBD2 (5 bases). This CDR3 has 13 amino acids. The ends were cut back, 6 bases at V and 7 bases at J, with 16 bases in the middle. Germline loops: CDR1 MGHDK, CDR2 SYGVNS.

The CDR3 here is CSVDILAGDNEQYF. The CDR3 DNA reads as TGCAGCGTTGATATACTAGCGGGAGATAACGAGCAGTACTTC. The chain combines TRBV29-1 with TRBJ2-7; 11 bases map to TRBD2. Germline CDR1 is SQVTM and CDR2 is ANQGSEA. The CDR3 is made up of 14 amino acids. V was clipped by 3 bases and J by 5 bases; unmatched bases: 6.

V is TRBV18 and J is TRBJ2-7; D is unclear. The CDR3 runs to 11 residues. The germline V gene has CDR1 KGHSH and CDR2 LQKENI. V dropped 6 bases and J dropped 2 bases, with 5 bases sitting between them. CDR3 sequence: CASSATYEQYF. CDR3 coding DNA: TGTGCCAGCTCGGCAACCTACGAGCAGTACTTC.

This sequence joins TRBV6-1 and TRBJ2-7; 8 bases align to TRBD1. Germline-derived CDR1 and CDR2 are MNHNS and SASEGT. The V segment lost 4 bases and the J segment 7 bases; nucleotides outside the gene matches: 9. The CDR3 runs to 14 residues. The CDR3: CASSGGDRLIEQYF. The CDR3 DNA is TGTGCCAGCAGTGGAGGGGACAGGTTAATAGAGCAGTACTTC.

The CDR3 DNA reads as TGCGCCAGCAGCCAAGCAACTAGCGGGAGGGGTAGGTCCTACAATGAGCAGTTCTTC. Protein product: CASSQATSGRGRSYNEQFF. This chain connects TRBV4-1 to TRBJ2-1; 13 bases align to TRBD2. Trimming cost V 1 base and J 1 base; bases outside gene matches: 7. Germline V gene lookup returns CDR1 MGHRA and CDR2 YSYEKL. The CDR3 extends over 19 amino acids.

This CDR3 is CASSSNLIKGEKLFF. The CDR3 DNA reads TGTGCCAGCAGCTCGAACCTTATTAAGGGGGAAAAACTGTTTTTT. The V call is TRBV7-2, the J call TRBJ1-4; tentative D call: TRBD1 (5 bases). The CDR3 has 15 amino acids. CDR1 SGHTA and CDR2 FQGNSA come from the germline V gene. V dropped 4 bases and J dropped 8 bases, with 17 bases sitting between them.